These 13 T cell receptor beta chains were all obtained from the same sample, sequenced in a study of T cells after yellow fever vaccination. Each CDR3 protein is one row after TCRdb ran MiXCR on the 5' RACE reads. The sample has hundreds of thousands of distinct CDR3 sequences, 9.5% to 15% seen once; the top ten hold 3.2%. The sequencing used CD4+ T cells sorted from PBMCs, collected 15 days after the yellow fever booster vaccination. The source of these receptors is a man younger than 35 who received the YFV17D yellow fever vaccine.

This clonotype was detected only a few times. This chain uses TRBV7-2 with TRBJ2-3, with 7 nucleotides matching TRBD2. With V trimmed by 4 bases and J by 5 bases, 12 bases remained unmatched. This CDR3 spans 16 amino acids. Per germline, CDR1 SGHTA and CDR2 FQGNSA. In DNA form, the CDR3 reads TGTGCCAGCAGCTCCCCATGGGGGGGGGACCGAGATACGCAGTATTTT. Residues: CASSSPWGGDRDTQYF.

J is TRBJ1-2 and V is TRBV13; D ambiguous. Germline assignment: CDR1 PRHDT and CDR2 FYEKMQ (reference sequence). The CDR3 length is 12 residues. V lost 5 bases and J lost 7, with 11 bases in between. The CDR3 coding sequence is TGTGCCAGCAGCACCTCCAATCGTGGCTACACCTTC. It is translated as CASSTSNRGYTF.

This clonotype was seen a handful of times. The chain couples TRBV28 to TRBJ1-6; the D is unclear. The germline V and J ends were trimmed by 0 bases and 7 bases, with 7 bases remaining between them. This CDR3 region has 14 residues. Germline CDR1 reads MDHEN; CDR2 reads SYDVKM. In DNA form, the CDR3 reads TGTGCCAGCAGTTTATGGGTTAGCAATTCACCCCTCCACTTT. This codes for CASSLWVSNSPLHF.

This clonotype was counted a few times. The rearrangement uses TRBV7-2 and TRBJ1-2; TRBD1 aligns across 10 bases. Germline CDR1 and CDR2: SGHTA and FQGNSA. This CDR3 region has 16 residues. V shed 0 bases, J shed 8 bases, and the junction held 9 bases outside the gene matches. This CDR3 reads CASSLAPRQGASGYTF. CDR3 nucleotide sequence: TGTGCCAGCAGCTTAGCCCCCCGACAGGGGGCCAGCGGCTACACCTTC. Drawing the rest from reference TRBV7-2 and TRBJ1-2, the complete variable domain is GAGVSQSPSNKVTEKGKDVELRCDPISGHTALYWYRQSLGQGLEFLIYFQGNSAPDKSGLPSDRFSAERTGGSVSTLTIQRTQQEDSAVYLCASSLAPRQGASGYTFGSGTRLTVV.

The table lists this clonotype with a few counts. The CDR3 DNA follows: TGCGCCAGCAGCCTGGAGAGACTAGCGGACAATGAGCAGTTCTTC. Its translation is CASSLERLADNEQFF. V and J are TRBV5-1 and TRBJ2-1; the match to TRBD2 covers 9 bases. The V segment lost 4 bases and the J segment 5 bases; nucleotides outside the gene matches: 7. The CDR3 is made up of 15 amino acids. Per the germline V gene, CDR1 is SGHRS and CDR2 is YFSETQ. The variable domain in full, with the rest retrieved from reference TRBV5-1 and TRBJ2-1, is KAGVTQTPRYLIKTRGQQVTLSCSPISGHRSVSWYQQTPGQGLQFLFEYFSETQRNKGNFPGRFSGRQFSNSRSEMNVSTLELGDSALYLCASSLERLADNEQFFGPGTRLTVL.

This clonotype was seen repeatedly, ten times or more. V is TRBV29-1 and J is TRBJ2-1, with TRBD1 identical over 12 bases. After removal of 7 bases from V and 1 base from J, the junction contained 11 bases not matched to a gene. Germline-derived CDR1 and CDR2 are SQVTM and ANQGSEA. The CDR3 has 17 residues. The CDR3: CSANHGDRGRSYNEQFF. The CDR3 nucleotides are TGCAGCGCAAACCACGGGGACAGGGGGCGATCCTACAATGAGCAGTTCTTC.

This clonotype appeared a few times. This rearrangement joins TRBV5-1 to TRBJ1-1; unclear D gene. Germline assignment: CDR1 SGHRS and CDR2 YFSETQ. This CDR3 spans 14 amino acids. With 1 base removed from V and 1 base from J, the gap between germline ends came to 8 bases. The CDR3 region has the DNA TGCGCCAGCAGCTTGAGGCCAGCGAACACTGAAGCTTTCTTT. As protein: CASSLRPANTEAFF.

This clonotype was picked up many times. The chain uses TRBV5-1 and TRBJ2-5; the D is unclear. Trimming shortened V by 4 bases and J by 4 bases, and 11 bases separated the two germline ends. The germline V gene encodes CDR1 SGHRS and CDR2 YFSETQ. The CDR3 is 13 residues long. The CDR3 DNA reads as TGCGCCAGCAGCCCCCTGCCAGGAGAGACCCAGTACTTC. This sequence encodes CASSPLPGETQYF.

This clonotype came up many times. This chain connects TRBV5-1 to TRBJ1-6; unclear D gene. This CDR3 is built from 13 residues. The germline CDR1 and CDR2 sequences are SGHRS and YFSETQ. Between the trimmed V and J ends, which lost 4 bases and 10 bases, there was a span of 12 bases. CDR3 in DNA: TGCGCCAGCAGCCTCGACTTGGGGTCACCCCTCCACTTT. This codes for CASSLDLGSPLHF.

This clonotype was seen only a few times. V usage is TRBV4-3 and J usage is TRBJ2-3, with a weak D call TRBD2 (7 bases). With 5 bases removed from V and 1 base from J, the gap between germline ends came to 13 bases. CDR3 size: 15 residues. The germline CDR1 and CDR2 sequences are LGHNA and YSLEER. The CDR3 spells CASSRLGGRTDTQYF. The CDR3, as DNA: TGCGCCAGCAGCAGGCTCGGGGGGCGCACAGATACGCAGTATTTT.

The genes are TRBV4-3 and TRBJ1-1; D is undetermined. CDR3 length: 13 residues. The ends were cut back, 0 bases at V and 5 bases at J, with 7 bases in the middle. CDR1 and CDR2 from the germline V gene are LGHNA and YSLEER. CDR3 DNA: TGCGCCAGCAGCCAAGATTTTTCAACTGAAGCTTTCTTT. This gives the protein CASSQDFSTEAFF.

This clonotype turned up a few times. The rearrangement uses TRBV4-3 and TRBJ1-1; TRBD1 aligns across 8 bases. CDR1 is LGHNA, CDR2 YSLEER, per germline. With 7 bases clipped from V and 5 bases from J, the junction kept 15 bases outside the gene matches. This CDR3 is built from 16 residues. This CDR3 reads CASTRSVTGVGTEAFF. CDR3 DNA sequence: TGCGCCAGCACCAGAAGCGTGACAGGGGTAGGGACTGAAGCTTTCTTT.

V usage is TRBV6-2 or TRBV6-3 and J usage is TRBJ2-7, with D possibly being TRBD1 (6 bases). V lost 6 bases, J lost 1 base, and 19 bases lay in between. Germline V gene lookup returns CDR1 MNHEY and CDR2 SVGEGT. This CDR3 is 16 amino acids long. DNA for the CDR3: TGTGCCAGCAGACCCCTGGGGGCACTTCAATCCTACGAGCAGTACTTC. Its protein is CASRPLGALQSYEQYF.